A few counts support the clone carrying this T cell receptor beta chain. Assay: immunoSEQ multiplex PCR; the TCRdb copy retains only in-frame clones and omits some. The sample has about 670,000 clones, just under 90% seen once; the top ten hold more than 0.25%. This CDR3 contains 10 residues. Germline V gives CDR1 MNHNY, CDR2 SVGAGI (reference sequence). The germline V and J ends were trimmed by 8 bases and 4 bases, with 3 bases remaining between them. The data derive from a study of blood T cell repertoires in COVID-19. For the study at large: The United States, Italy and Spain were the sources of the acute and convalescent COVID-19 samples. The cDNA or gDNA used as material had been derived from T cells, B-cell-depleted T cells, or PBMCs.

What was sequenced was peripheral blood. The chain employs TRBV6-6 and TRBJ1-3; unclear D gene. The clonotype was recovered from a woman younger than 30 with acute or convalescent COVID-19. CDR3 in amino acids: CASLGNTIYF. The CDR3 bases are TGTGCCAGCTTAGGAAACACCATATATTTT.